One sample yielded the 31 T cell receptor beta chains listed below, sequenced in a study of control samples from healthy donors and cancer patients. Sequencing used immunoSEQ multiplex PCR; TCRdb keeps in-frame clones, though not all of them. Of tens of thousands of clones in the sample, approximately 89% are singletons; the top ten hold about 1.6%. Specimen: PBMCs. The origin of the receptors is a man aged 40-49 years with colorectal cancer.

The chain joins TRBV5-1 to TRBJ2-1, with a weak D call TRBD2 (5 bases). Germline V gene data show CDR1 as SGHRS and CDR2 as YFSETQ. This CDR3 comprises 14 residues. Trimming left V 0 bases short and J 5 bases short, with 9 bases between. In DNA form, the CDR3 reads TGCGCCAGCAGCTTGGCATCCGGGAACAATGAGCAGTTCTTC. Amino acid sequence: CASSLASGNNEQFF.

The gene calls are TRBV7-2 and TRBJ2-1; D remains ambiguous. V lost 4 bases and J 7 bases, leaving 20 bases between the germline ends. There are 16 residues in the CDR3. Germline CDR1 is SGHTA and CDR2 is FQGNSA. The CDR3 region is CASSSDRRTKGNEQFF. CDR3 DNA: TGTGCCAGCAGCTCTGACCGTAGGACGAAGGGAAATGAGCAGTTCTTC.

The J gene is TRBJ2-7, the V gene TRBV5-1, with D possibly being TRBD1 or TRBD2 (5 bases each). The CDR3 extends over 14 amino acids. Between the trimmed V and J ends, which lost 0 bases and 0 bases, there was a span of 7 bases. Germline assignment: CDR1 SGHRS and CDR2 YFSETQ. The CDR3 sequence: CASSLGGDSYEQYF. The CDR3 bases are TGCGCCAGCAGCTTGGGAGGGGACTCCTACGAGCAGTACTTC. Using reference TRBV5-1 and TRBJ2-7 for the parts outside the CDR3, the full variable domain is KAGVTQTPRYLIKTRGQQVTLSCSPISGHRSVSWYQQTPGQGLQFLFEYFSETQRNKGNFPGRFSGRQFSNSRSEMNVSTLELGDSALYLCASSLGGDSYEQYFGPGTRLTVT.

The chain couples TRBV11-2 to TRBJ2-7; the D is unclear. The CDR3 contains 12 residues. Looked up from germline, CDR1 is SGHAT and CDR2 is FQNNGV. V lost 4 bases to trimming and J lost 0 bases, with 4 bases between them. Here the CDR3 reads CASSSYSYEQYF. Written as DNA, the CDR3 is TGTGCCAGCAGCTCCTACTCCTACGAGCAGTACTTC. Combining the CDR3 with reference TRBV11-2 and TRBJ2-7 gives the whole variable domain EAGVAQSPRYKIIEKRQSVAFWCNPISGHATLYWYQQILGQGPKLLIQFQNNGVVDDSQLPKDRFSAERLKGVDSTLKIQPAKLEDSAVYLCASSSYSYEQYFGPGTRLTVT.

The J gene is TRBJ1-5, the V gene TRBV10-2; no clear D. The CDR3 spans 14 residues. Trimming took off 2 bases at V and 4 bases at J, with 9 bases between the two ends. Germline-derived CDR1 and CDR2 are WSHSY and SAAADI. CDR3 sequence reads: CASSEIQANQPQHF. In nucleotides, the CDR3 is TGCGCCAGCAGTGAGATCCAGGCAAATCAGCCCCAGCATTTT.

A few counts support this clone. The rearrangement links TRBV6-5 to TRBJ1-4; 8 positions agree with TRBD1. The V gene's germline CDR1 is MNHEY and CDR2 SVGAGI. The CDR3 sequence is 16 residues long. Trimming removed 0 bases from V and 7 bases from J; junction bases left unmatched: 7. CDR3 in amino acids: CASSYSPGQGGEKLFF. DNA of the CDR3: TGTGCCAGCAGTTACTCCCCTGGACAGGGAGGTGAAAAACTGTTTTTT.

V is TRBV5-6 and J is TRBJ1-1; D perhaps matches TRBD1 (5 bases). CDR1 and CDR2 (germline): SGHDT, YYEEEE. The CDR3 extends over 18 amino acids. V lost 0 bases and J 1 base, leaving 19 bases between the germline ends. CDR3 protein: CASSLAVGGKKRNTEAFF. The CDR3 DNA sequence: TGTGCCAGCAGCTTGGCGGTGGGGGGGAAGAAAAGGAACACTGAAGCTTTCTTT.

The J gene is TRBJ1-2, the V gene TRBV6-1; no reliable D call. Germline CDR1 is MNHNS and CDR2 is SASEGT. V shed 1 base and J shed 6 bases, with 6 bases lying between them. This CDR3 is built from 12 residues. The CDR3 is CASSEVRDGYTF. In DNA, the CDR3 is TGTGCCAGCAGTGAAGTGAGGGATGGCTACACCTTC.

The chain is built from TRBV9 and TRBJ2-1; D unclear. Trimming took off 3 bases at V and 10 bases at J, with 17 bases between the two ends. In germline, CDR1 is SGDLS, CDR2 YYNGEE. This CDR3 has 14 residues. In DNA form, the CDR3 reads TGTGCCAGCAGCGGTGGGATGGACGGTGGGGAGCAGTTCTTC. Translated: CASSGGMDGGEQFF. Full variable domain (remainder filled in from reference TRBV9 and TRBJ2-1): DSGVTQTPKHLITATGQRVTLRCSPRSGDLSVYWYQQSLDQGLQFLIQYYNGEERAKGNILERFSAQQFPDLHSELNLSSLELGDSALYFCASSGGMDGGEQFFGPGTRLTVL.

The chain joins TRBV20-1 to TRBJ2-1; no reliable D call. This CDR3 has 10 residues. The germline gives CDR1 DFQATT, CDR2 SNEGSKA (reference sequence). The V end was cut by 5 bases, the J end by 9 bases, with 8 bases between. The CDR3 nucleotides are TGCAGTGCTCAGCCCCGTGAGCAGTTCTTC. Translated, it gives CSAQPREQFF.

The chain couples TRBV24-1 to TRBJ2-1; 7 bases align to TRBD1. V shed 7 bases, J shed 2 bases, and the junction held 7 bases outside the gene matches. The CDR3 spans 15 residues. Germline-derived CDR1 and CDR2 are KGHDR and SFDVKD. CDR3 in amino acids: CATSDPGQTYNEQFF. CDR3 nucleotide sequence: TGTGCCACCAGCGATCCGGGACAGACCTACAATGAGCAGTTCTTC.

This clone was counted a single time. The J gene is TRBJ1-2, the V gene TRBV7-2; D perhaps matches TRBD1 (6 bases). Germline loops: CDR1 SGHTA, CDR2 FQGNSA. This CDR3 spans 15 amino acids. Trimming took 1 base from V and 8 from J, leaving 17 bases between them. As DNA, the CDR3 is TGTGCCAGCAGCTTAGGTAGGGGACACCACAGAGGCTACACCTTC. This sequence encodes CASSLGRGHHRGYTF.

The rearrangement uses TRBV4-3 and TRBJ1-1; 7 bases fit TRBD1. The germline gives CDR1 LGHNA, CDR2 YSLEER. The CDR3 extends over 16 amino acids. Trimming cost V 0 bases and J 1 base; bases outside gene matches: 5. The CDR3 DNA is TGCGCCAGCAGCCAAGAACAGGGGCTTCCGAACACTGAAGCTTTCTTT. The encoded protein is CASSQEQGLPNTEAFF.

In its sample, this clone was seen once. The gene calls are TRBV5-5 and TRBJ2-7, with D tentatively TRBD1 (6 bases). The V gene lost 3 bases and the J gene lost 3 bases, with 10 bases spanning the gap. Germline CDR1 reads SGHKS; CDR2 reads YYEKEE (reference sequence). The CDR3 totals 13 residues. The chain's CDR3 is CASSWGTSYEQYF. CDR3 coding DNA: TGTGCCAGCAGCTGGGGGACAAGCTACGAGCAGTACTTC.

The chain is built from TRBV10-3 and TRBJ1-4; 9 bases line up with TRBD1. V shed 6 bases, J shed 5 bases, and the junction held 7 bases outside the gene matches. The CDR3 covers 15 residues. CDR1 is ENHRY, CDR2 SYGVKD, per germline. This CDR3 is CAIRAGTGTNEKLFF. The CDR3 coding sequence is TGTGCCATCAGAGCCGGGACAGGGACAAATGAAAAACTGTTTTTT.

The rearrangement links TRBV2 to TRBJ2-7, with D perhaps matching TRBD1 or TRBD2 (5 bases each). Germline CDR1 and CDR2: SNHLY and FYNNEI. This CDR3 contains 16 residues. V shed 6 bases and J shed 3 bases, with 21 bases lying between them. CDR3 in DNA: TGTGCCAGCAGAGGGGTGGGGACCGATTACCACTACGAGCAGTACTTC. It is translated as CASRGVGTDYHYEQYF. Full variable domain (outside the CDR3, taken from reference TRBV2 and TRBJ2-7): EPEVTQTPSHQVTQMGQEVILRCVPISNHLYFYWYRQILGQKVEFLVSFYNNEISEKSEIFDDQFSVERPDGSNFTLKIRSTKLEDSAMYFCASRGVGTDYHYEQYFGPGTRLTVT.

The CDR3 reads CAKTGFHEQYF. Here the CDR3 DNA reads TGTGCCAAAACAGGGTTCCACGAGCAGTACTTC. This chain connects TRBV5-4 to TRBJ2-7; maybe TRBD1 (6 bases). The CDR3 length is 11 residues. Looked up from germline, CDR1 is SGHNT and CDR2 is YYREEE (reference sequence). Trimming cost V 9 bases and J 5 bases, with 12 bases left between them.

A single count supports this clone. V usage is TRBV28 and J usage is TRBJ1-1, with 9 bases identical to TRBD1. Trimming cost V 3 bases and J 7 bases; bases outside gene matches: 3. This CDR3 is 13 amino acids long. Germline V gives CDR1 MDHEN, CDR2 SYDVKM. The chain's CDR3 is CASSLVGQGEAFF. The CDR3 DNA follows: TGTGCCAGCAGTTTGGTGGGACAGGGTGAAGCTTTCTTT. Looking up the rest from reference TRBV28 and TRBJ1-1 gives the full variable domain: DVKVTQSSRYLVKRTGEKVFLECVQDMDHENMFWYRQDPGLGLRLIYFSYDVKMKEKGDIPEGYSVSREKKERFSLILESASTNQTSMYLCASSLVGQGEAFFGQGTRLTVV.

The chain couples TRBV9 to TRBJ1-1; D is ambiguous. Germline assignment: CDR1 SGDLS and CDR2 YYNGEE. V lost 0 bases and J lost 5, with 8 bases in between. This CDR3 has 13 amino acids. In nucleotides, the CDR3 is TGTGCCAGCAGCGTAGATCACGAGACTGAAGCTTTCTTT. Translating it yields CASSVDHETEAFF.

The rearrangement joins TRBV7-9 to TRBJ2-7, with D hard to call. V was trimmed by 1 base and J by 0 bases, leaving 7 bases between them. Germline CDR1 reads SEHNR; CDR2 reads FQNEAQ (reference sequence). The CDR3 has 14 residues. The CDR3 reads CASSLGWSSYEQYF. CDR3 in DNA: TGTGCCAGCAGCTTAGGGTGGAGCTCCTACGAGCAGTACTTC.

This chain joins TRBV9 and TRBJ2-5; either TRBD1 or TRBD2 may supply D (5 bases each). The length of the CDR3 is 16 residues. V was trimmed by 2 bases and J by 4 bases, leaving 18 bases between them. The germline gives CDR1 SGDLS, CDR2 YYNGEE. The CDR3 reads CASSVRGAVGSETQYF. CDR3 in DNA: TGTGCCAGCAGCGTTAGAGGGGCGGTAGGATCAGAGACCCAGTACTTC.

The CDR3 coding sequence is TGTGCCAGCAGCTGGACAGAGAGATACTACGAGCAGTACTTC. Amino acid sequence: CASSWTERYYEQYF. This chain joins TRBV5-6 and TRBJ2-7; TRBD1 might be the D (6 bases). Deletions cut 3 bases from V and 3 bases from J, with 13 bases between. Germline CDR1 reads SGHDT; CDR2 reads YYEEEE. CDR3 length: 14 residues.

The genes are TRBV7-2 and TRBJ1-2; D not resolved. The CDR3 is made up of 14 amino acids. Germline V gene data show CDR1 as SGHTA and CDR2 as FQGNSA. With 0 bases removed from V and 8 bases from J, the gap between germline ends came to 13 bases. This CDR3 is CASSLADPRWGYTF. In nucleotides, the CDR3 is TGTGCCAGCAGCTTAGCGGACCCCCGGTGGGGCTACACCTTC. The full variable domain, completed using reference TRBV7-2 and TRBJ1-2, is GAGVSQSPSNKVTEKGKDVELRCDPISGHTALYWYRQSLGQGLEFLIYFQGNSAPDKSGLPSDRFSAERTGGSVSTLTIQRTQQEDSAVYLCASSLADPRWGYTFGSGTRLTVV.

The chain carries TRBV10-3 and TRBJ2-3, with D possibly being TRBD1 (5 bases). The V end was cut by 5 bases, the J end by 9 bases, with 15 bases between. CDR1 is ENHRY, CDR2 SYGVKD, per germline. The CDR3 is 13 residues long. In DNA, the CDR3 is TGTGCCATCAGTAGTCCTAGGGGCGACACGCAGTATTTT. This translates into CAISSPRGDTQYF.

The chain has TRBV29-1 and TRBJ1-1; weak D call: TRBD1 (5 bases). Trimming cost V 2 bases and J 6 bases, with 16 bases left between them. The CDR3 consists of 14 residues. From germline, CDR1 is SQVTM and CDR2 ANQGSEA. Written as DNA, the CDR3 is TGCAGCGTTGAAAAGGGCCAGGGAAGGGCTGAAGCTTTCTTT. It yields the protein CSVEKGQGRAEAFF.

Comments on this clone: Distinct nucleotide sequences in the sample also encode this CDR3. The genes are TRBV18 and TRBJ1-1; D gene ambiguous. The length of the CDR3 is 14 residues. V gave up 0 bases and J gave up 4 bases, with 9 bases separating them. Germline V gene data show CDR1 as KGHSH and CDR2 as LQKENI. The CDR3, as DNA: TGTGCCAGCTCACCACCGGCGGGTTCCACTGAAGCTTTCTTT. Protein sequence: CASSPPAGSTEAFF.

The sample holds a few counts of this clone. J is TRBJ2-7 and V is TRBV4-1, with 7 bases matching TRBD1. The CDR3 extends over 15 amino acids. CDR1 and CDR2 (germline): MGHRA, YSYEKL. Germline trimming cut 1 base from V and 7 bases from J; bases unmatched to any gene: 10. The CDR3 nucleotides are TGCGCCAGCAGCCAAGTGACAGGGTTGAGGGAAGAGCAGTACTTC. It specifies CASSQVTGLREEQYF.

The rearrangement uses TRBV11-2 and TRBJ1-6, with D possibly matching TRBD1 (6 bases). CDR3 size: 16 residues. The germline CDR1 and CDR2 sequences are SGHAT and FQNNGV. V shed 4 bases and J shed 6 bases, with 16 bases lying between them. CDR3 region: CASSSNRTVINSPLHF. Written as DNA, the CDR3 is TGTGCCAGCAGCTCAAACCGGACAGTGATTAATTCACCCCTCCACTTT. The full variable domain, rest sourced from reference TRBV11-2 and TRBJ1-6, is EAGVAQSPRYKIIEKRQSVAFWCNPISGHATLYWYQQILGQGPKLLIQFQNNGVVDDSQLPKDRFSAERLKGVDSTLKIQPAKLEDSAVYLCASSSNRTVINSPLHFGNGTRLTVT.

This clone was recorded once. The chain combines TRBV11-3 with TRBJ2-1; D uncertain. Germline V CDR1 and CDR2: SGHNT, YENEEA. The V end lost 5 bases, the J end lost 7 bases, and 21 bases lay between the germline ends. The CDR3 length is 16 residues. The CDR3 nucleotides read TGTGCCAGCAGCCCCAACGGTAATTACCGGCGGAATGAGCAGTTCTTC. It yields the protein CASSPNGNYRRNEQFF.

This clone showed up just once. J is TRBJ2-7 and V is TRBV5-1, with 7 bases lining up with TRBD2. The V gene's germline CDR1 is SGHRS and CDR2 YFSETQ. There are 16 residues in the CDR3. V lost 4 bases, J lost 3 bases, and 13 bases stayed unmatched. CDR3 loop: CASSPTHGQRDYEQYF. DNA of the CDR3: TGCGCCAGCAGCCCTACCCATGGCCAGCGGGACTACGAGCAGTACTTC.

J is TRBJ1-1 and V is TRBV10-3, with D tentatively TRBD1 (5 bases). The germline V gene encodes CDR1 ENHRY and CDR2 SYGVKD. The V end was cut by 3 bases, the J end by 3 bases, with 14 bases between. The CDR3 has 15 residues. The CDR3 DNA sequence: TGTGCCATCAGTGACCCAGACAGACCCGACACTGAAGCTTTCTTT. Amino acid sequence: CAISDPDRPDTEAFF.